This T cell receptor beta chain comes out of a study of T cell clusters in autoimmune cytopenias. Multiplex touch-down PCR amplified TRB using TRB-A and TRB-B pools in one tube. TCRdb derives one entry per CDR3 protein from the multiplex PCR reads, leaving out DNA. Recorded for this sample: around 7,500 distinct CDR3 sequences. Each sample's input was 250 to 300 ng genomic DNA, 38,000 or so genome equivalents. Separately, the same data were catalogued under a study of T cell repertoires in aging, cancer and after chemotherapy.

Material: peripheral blood. The origin of this receptor is a human donor with an autoimmune cytopenia or autoimmune hepatitis (not recorded which).

The CDR3 protein is CAISENRDRGGEKLFF. The gene calls are TRBV10-3 and TRBJ1-4; as DNA is missing, the TRBD1 call by TCRdb cannot be tested. The CDR3 loop spans 16 amino acids. Germline CDR1 and CDR2: ENHRY and SYGVKD.